This passage covers 14 T cell receptor beta chains from one sample sequenced in a study of T cells after yellow fever vaccination. Each CDR3 protein is one row after TCRdb ran MiXCR on the 5' RACE reads. The table records more than 450,000 distinct CDR3 sequences, around a fifth of them present only once. Here the sequenced sample was PBMCs, taken roughly 20 days after the first yellow fever vaccination. Source of these receptors: a man between 18 and 29 years old who received the YFV17D yellow fever vaccine.

The CDR3 spells CSVEEGPRGDSYTF. The CDR3 DNA follows: TGCAGCGTTGAAGAGGGGCCGAGGGGGGACAGCTACACCTTC. The chain employs TRBV29-1 and TRBJ1-2, with a weak D call TRBD1 (6 bases). V was shortened by 0 bases and J by 9 bases, with 17 bases between the two germline ends. The germline V gene has CDR1 SQVTM and CDR2 ANQGSEA. The CDR3 covers 14 residues.

CDR3 DNA sequence: TGTGCCAGCAGTTGGCAGACCGGGGAGCTGTTTTTT. Translating gives CASSWQTGELFF. The rearrangement uses TRBV6-6 and TRBJ2-2; D ambiguous. The CDR3 consists of 12 residues. The germline V gene encodes CDR1 MNHNY and CDR2 SVGAGI (reference sequence). Trimming shortened V by 4 bases and J by 5 bases, and 5 bases separated the two germline ends.

This clonotype appeared a few times. Here the CDR3 reads CASSSPGDNEKLFF. The CDR3 DNA sequence: TGTGCCAGCAGTTCTCCGGGGGATAATGAAAAACTGTTTTTT. This chain uses TRBV28 with TRBJ1-4; perhaps TRBD1 as D (5 bases). V was trimmed by 4 bases and J by 4 bases, leaving 10 bases between them. The germline V gene encodes CDR1 MDHEN and CDR2 SYDVKM. This CDR3 has 14 amino acids.

The CDR3 loop reads CASRGSHSYEQYV. DNA for the CDR3: TGTGCCAGCAGGGGTAGCCACTCCTACGAGCAGTACGTC. This chain uses TRBV28 with TRBJ2-7; D is unresolved. Trimming took 6 bases from V and 0 from J, leaving 9 bases between them. The CDR3 extends over 13 amino acids. The V gene's germline CDR1 is MDHEN and CDR2 SYDVKM.

The rearrangement uses TRBV12-3 or TRBV12-4 and TRBJ2-3, with 11 bases identical to TRBD2. With V trimmed by 7 bases and J by 5 bases, 8 bases remained unmatched. This CDR3 region has 15 residues. The CDR3 DNA is TGTGCCAGCACTCTTAGCGGGGGGGCTAGAGATACGCAGTATTTT. Protein product: CASTLSGGARDTQYF.

This clonotype has more than one count but fewer than ten. The chain employs TRBV12-3 or TRBV12-4 and TRBJ1-6; tentatively, D is TRBD1 (5 bases). CDR3 length equals 16 residues. V lost 0 bases to trimming and J lost 7 bases, with 13 bases between them. The CDR3 spells CASSLARGRKNSPLHF. CDR3 coding DNA: TGTGCCAGCAGTTTAGCGCGGGGACGGAAAAATTCACCCCTCCACTTT.

This clonotype was observed a handful of times. The V call is TRBV7-2, the J call TRBJ1-1; 7 bases agree with TRBD1. Looked up from germline, CDR1 is SGHTA and CDR2 is FQGNSA. CDR3 size: 15 residues. V lost 3 bases and J lost 1; bases outside the gene matches: 5. CDR3 nucleotide sequence: TGTGCCAGCAGCTTCGACAGGGCCCCGAACACTGAAGCTTTCTTT. Its protein product is CASSFDRAPNTEAFF.

The chain employs TRBV3-1 and TRBJ2-3; D is undetermined. Per germline, CDR1 LGHDT and CDR2 YNNKEL (reference sequence). This CDR3 is 15 amino acids long. The V end was cut by 5 bases, the J end by 1 base, with 13 bases between. In DNA form, the CDR3 reads TGTGCCAGCAGCACCCGGAGATTTGGCACAGATACGCAGTATTTT. Translated: CASSTRRFGTDTQYF.

This clonotype was found a few times. The V and J genes are TRBV6-5 and TRBJ1-1; 7 nucleotides align to TRBD1. The ends lost 2 bases at V and 1 base at J; junction bases unmatched: 4. CDR1 and CDR2 from the germline V gene are MNHEY and SVGAGI. The CDR3 sequence is 15 residues long. Here the CDR3 DNA reads TGTGCCAGCAGTTACAACAGGGGCCAGAACACTGAAGCTTTCTTT. It codes for CASSYNRGQNTEAFF.

The V call is TRBV6-5, the J call TRBJ2-2; TRBD2 might be the D (6 bases). CDR3 length: 18 residues. V lost 4 bases, J lost 2 bases, and 20 bases lay in between. From germline, CDR1 is MNHEY and CDR2 SVGAGI. CDR3: CASSSQPLAMKNTGELFF. DNA of the CDR3: TGTGCCAGCAGTTCCCAACCCCTAGCGATGAAAAACACCGGGGAGCTGTTTTTT.

The chain has TRBV7-2 and TRBJ2-2; the match to TRBD1 covers 8 bases. From germline, CDR1 is SGHTA and CDR2 FQGNSA. The CDR3 has 15 residues. Trimming at V came to 5 bases and at J to 5 bases, leaving 7 bases not matched to a gene. This CDR3 is CASSRGQGETGELFF. Written as DNA, the CDR3 is TGTGCCAGCAGCCGCGGACAGGGCGAAACCGGGGAGCTGTTTTTT.

The table lists this clonotype with a few counts. The rearrangement joins TRBV7-2 to TRBJ2-6; 7 nucleotides match TRBD2. The CDR3 spans 17 residues. The ends lost 2 bases at V and 1 base at J; junction bases unmatched: 5. Germline V gene lookup returns CDR1 SGHTA and CDR2 FQGNSA. CDR3 amino acids: CASSLKGAGSGANVLTF. The CDR3 nucleotides read TGTGCCAGCAGCTTAAAGGGAGCGGGGTCTGGGGCCAACGTCCTGACTTTC.

This clonotype came up a few times. The J gene is TRBJ1-2, the V gene TRBV6-5; 7 bases agree with TRBD1. After removal of 4 bases from V and 4 bases from J, the junction contained 9 bases not matched to a gene. Germline CDR1 reads MNHEY; CDR2 reads SVGAGI. The CDR3 covers 15 residues. CDR3 amino acids: CASSSGTAPFYGYTF. The CDR3 region has the DNA TGTGCCAGCAGTTCTGGGACAGCTCCCTTCTATGGCTACACCTTC.

The chain has TRBV6-2 or TRBV6-3 and TRBJ1-5; 8 bases are shared with TRBD1. The CDR3 extends over 15 amino acids. V trimming: 9 bases; J trimming: 4 bases; junction bases outside the gene matches: 11. The germline CDR1 and CDR2 sequences are MNHEY and SVGEGT. In nucleotides, the CDR3 is TGTGCCAGTCTCGGACAGGGCCGAGGTAATCAGCCCCAGCATTTT. Translation: CASLGQGRGNQPQHF.